This section outlines one T cell receptor beta chain sequence together with its context. Its antigen is unknown. The junction does not match germline at one end; this may be a read error. Only patients with CD8+CD57+ cell expansion on flow cytometry were chosen for sequencing. Every patient had severe acquired aplastic anemia. Blood sampling was performed on the patients, and none of them had received therapy by then. The use of genomic DNA as template underpinned the TCR beta VDJ and CDR3 profiling. TCRdb processed the reads anew with MiXCR; each CDR3 protein has one entry. Of about 270,000 distinct CDR3 sequences listed, 82% are singletons. This entry is derived from a study of CD8+CD57+ T cells in acquired aplastic anemia. Study-wide results and caveats: There were around 28 CD8+ CDR3 sequences that occurred in both patients and controls. Levels of CD8+ Simpson's diversity were not significantly distinct in patients versus controls.

From germline, CDR1 is SGHTA and CDR2 FQGTGA. This CDR3 has 14 residues. Material: sorted CD4+, CD8+, or CD8+CD57+ T cells (not recorded which) from PBMCs. The chain couples TRBV7-3 to TRBJ2-3, with D possibly TRBD1 on 6 matching bases. The TCR comes from a human donor with aplastic anemia. The CDR3 DNA reads as TGTGCCACCAGCTGTGATCGGGCAGGGACAACGCTGTATTTT. It encodes CATSCDRAGTTLYF.